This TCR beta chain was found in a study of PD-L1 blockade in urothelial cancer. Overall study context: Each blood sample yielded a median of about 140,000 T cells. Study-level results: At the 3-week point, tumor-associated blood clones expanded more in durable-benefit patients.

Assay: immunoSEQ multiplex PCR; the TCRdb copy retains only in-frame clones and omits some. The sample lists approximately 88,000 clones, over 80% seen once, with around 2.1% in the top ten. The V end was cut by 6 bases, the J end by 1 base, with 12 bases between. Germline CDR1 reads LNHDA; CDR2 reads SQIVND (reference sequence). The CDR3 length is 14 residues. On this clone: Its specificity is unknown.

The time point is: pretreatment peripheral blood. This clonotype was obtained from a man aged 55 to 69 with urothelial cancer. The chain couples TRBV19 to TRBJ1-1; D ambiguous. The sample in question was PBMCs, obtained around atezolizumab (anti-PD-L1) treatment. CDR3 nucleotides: TGTGCCAGTAGATCCTTATCCCCGAACACTGAAGCTTTCTTT. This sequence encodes CASRSLSPNTEAFF. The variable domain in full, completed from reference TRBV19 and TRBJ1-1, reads DGGITQSPKYLFRKEGQNVTLSCEQNLNHDAMYWYRQDPGQGLRLIYYSQIVNDFQKGDIAEGYSVSREKKESFPLTVTSAQKNPTAFYLCASRSLSPNTEAFFGQGTRLTVV.